The source of this T cell receptor (beta chain) is a study of a mutant IDH1 vaccine in newly diagnosed glioma. Study-level background: Following radiotherapy alone, or alongside temozolomide cycles, vaccination was started after an interval of 4-6 weeks. The therapy given earlier, which was standard therapy, consisted of radiotherapy, temozolomide, or both, and most of the patients received both.

The sample's time point: week 11, during vaccination. A single vaccine dose contained 300 ug of mutant IDH1 20-mer peptide, and topical imiquimod was used with it. Trimming removed 1 base from V and 3 bases from J, with 11 bases in between. Germline-derived CDR1 and CDR2 are SGHRS and YFSETQ. The CDR3 consists of 14 residues. Of note for this clone: What it binds is unknown.

Measured with immunoSEQ multiplex PCR; TCRdb has only the in-frame clones, and not every one. In the table there are some 120,000 clones, around four fifths of which are singletons. The chain has TRBV5-1 and TRBJ2-7, with D tentatively TRBD1 (6 bases). The sequence came from a man in his forties with glioma. Source: PBMCs, taken from a glioma patient whose treatment included an IDH1 peptide vaccine. The CDR3 nucleotides read TGCGCCAGCAGCTTGTATTCCAGGGGCTACGAGCAGTACTTC. Protein: CASSLYSRGYEQYF.